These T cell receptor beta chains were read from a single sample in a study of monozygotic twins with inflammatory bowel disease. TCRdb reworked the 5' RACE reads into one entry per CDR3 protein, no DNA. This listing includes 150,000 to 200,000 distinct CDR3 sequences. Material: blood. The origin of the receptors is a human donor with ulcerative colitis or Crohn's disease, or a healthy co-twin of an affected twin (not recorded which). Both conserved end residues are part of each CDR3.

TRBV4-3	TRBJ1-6	CASSLKMGASSDNSPLHF
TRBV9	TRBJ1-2	CASSDRGLVYGYTF
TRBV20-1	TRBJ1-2	CSAPQGPSFNYGYTF
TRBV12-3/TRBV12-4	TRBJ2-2	CAFSDGRIHGELFF
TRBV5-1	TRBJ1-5	CASSLGPNRNQPQHF
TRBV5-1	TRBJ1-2	CASSFNSPASYGYTF
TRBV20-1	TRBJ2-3	CSAGTANTQYF
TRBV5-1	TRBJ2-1	CASSPTTGGSYNEQFF
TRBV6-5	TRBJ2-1	CASSYSMSSYNEQFF
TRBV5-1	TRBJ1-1	CASTRTGPNTEAFF
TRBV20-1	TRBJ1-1	CSATTGDTEAFF
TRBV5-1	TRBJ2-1	CASSLETSSYNEQFF
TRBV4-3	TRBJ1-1	CASSQDRVQDTEAFF
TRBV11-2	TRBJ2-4	CASSPGGPKNIQYF
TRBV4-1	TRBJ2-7	CASSRLRGEEQYF
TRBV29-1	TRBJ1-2	CSVERTNRYGYTF
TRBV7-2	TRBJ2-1	CASTSPVSGSNEQFF
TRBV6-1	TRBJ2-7	CASSEGGGIVYYEQYF
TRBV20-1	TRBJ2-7	CSSTRDLHSYEQYF
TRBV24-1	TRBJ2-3	CATREGSSTDTQYF
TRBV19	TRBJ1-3	CATRQGSSGNTIYF
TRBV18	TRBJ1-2	CASSPGTVYGYTF
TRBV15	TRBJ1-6	CATSRGGDRGSSPLHF
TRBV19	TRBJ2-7	CASRASTYEQYF
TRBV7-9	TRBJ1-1	CASSRMGRVSTEAFF
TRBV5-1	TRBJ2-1	CASSLEGRGHEQFF
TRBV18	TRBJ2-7	CASSPLPSISYEQYF
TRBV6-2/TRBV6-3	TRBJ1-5	CASGGGGNQPQHF
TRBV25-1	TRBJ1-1	CASSFLSRAFF
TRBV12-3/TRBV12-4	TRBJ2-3	CASSTTSGGPRDTQYF
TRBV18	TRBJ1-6	CASSPGQTSTPLHF
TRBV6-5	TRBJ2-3	CASSYRTSGTDTQYF
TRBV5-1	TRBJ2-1	CASSLRTSGGNEQFF
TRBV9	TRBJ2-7	CASSGVDYEQYF
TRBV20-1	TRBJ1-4	CSALGTTNEKLFF
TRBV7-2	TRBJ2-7	CASSLRRSSYEQYF
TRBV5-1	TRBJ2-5	CASSVDQETQYF
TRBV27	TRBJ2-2	CASSSAARRAGELFF
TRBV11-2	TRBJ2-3	CASSLRWATDTQYF
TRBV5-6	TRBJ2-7	CASSLMPGANYETYEQYF
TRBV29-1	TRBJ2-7	CSVSQGGALREQYF
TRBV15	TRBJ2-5	CATSREGTLQVTQYF
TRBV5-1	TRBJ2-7	CASSSPDREAEQYF
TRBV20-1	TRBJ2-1	CSARAPGQGVNEQFF
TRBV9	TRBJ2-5	CASSVEGADQETQYF
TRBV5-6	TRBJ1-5	CASSLDGGGYNQPQHF
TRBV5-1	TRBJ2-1	CASSSQGQGTYNEQFF
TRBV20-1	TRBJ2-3	CSAASGLTDTQYF
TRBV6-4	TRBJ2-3	CASSPSGGAVDTQYF
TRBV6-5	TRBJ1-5	CASSYSGQPQQPQHF
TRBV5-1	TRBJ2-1	CASSLDASGHNEQFF
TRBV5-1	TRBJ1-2	CASSLGGSGYTF
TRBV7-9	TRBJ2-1	CASSLNQGNEQFF
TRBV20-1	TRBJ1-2	CSAPPKHIPLPNYGYTF